The clone carrying this T cell receptor (beta chain) showed up just a few times. Antigen specificity is unknown. The V end lost 6 bases, the J end lost 6 bases, and 13 bases lay between the germline ends. This CDR3 region has 13 residues. Each CDR3 protein is one row after TCRdb ran MiXCR on the reads. Among around 180,000 distinct CDR3 sequences listed, roughly 20% were seen once. The record originates from a study of T cell repertoires in cytomegalovirus infection. Across the whole study: Indications of both CMV infection and matching HLA type were provided by public TCR beta signatures. Study-wide results and limits: The ex vivo response was dominated by HLA-C-restricted CMV-specific TCR beta clonotypes.

The genes are TRBV12-3 or TRBV12-4 and TRBJ2-3, with D perhaps matching TRBD2 (6 bases). The sequenced material came from PBMCs. This clonotype originated in a human donor in good health (CMV status not recorded). Some clones in this sample may be carry-over from other donors' samples. The CDR3 sequence: CASRPPAGDTQYF. CDR3 bases: TGTGCCAGCAGACCCCCTGCGGGGGATACGCAGTATTTT.